There are a few counts of the clone carrying this T cell receptor (beta chain). Its cognate antigen is unknown. Through a sample-barcoded 5' primer and a J-beta primer mix, a second PCR was run for 7 to 11 cycles. At least 2.5 million CDR3-containing paired-end reads were obtained per sample. From the 5' RACE reads, TCRdb called clonotypes with MiXCR, one entry per CDR3 protein. The profile shows about 1.1 million distinct CDR3 sequences, less than 45% of them singletons. Individuals who donated were healthy Caucasians from Russia aged about 6 to 95. Peripheral blood, about 9.8 milliliters per donor, was collected. The CDR3 has 13 amino acids. Trimming cost V 8 bases and J 7 bases, with 15 bases left between them. The germline V gene has CDR1 ENHRY and CDR2 SYGVKD. The data originate from a study of blood T cells in healthy people across ages. Notes on the study in general: Aged donors had fewer naive CD4+ cells and lower diversity than long-lived donors.

Material: blood. This clonotype was sampled from a man between 18 and 35 years old in good health. The V gene is TRBV10-3, the J gene TRBJ1-5, with D perhaps TRBD1 (5 bases). CDR3 sequence reads: CAIEGTGGQPQHF. The CDR3 nucleotides are TGTGCCATCGAGGGGACCGGGGGACAGCCCCAGCATTTT.